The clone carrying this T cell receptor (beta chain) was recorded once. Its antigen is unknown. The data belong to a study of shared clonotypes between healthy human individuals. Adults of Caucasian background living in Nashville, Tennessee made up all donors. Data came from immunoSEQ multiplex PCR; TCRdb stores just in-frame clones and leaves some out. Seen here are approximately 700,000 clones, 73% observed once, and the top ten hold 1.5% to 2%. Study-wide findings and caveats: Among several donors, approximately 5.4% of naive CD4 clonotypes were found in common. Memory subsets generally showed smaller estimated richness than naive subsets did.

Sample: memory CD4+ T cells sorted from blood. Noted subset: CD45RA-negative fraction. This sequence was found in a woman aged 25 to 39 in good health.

The CDR3: CASSFGWADSYEQYF. The CDR3 DNA follows: TGTGCCAGCAGCTTCGGGTGGGCGGACTCCTACGAGCAGTACTTC. This sequence joins TRBV7-2 and TRBJ2-7, with D hard to call. The length of the CDR3 is 15 residues. Per the germline V gene, CDR1 is SGHTA and CDR2 is FQGNSA. V was clipped by 3 bases and J by 0 bases, with 12 bases between them.